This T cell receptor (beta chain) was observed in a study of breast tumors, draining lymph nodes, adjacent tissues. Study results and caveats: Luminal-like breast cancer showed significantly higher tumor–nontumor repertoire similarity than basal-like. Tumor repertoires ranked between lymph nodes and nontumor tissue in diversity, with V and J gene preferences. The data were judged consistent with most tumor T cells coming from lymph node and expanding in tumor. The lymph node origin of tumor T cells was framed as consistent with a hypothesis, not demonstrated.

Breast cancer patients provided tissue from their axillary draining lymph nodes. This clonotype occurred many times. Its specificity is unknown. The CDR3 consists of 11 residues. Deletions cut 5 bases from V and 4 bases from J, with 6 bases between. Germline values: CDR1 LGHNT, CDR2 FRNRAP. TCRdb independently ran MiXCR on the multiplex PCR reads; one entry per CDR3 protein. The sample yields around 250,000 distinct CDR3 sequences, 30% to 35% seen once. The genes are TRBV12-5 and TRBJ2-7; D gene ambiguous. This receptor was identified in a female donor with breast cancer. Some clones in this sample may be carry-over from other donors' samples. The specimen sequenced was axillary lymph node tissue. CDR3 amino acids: CASGPGYEQYF. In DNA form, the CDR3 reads TGTGCTAGTGGTCCCGGGTACGAGCAGTACTTC.